The rows below give T cell receptor beta chains drawn from one sample of a study of T cells in Graves' hyperthyroidism and ophthalmopathy. MiXCR, run by TCRdb on the multiplex PCR reads, gives a single entry per CDR3 protein. The sample contains under 600,000 distinct CDR3 sequences, around 15% of which appear only once. The specimen sequenced was blood. All receptors derive from a woman aged 40 to 55 with Graves' ophthalmopathy. CDR3s include the opening cysteine and the closing phenylalanine or tryptophan. D genes are given only for firm matches. Some rows have no size entry. The others give once, few or many, or a class for an expanded clone.

j_call clone_size v_call d_call cdr3_nt cdr3_aa
TRBJ2-1 many TRBV11-2 NA TGTGCCAGCAGCTTAGATTTGGCAGCCTACAATGAGCAGTTCTTC CASSLDLAAYNEQFF
TRBJ1-1 many TRBV6-6 NA TGTGCCAGCAGTTACGACGGGAACACTGAAGCTTTCTTT CASSYDGNTEAFF
TRBJ2-1 many TRBV5-5 TRBD1 TGTGCCAGCAGCCACGAGAGGGACAGGGAATTCAATGAGCAGTTCTTC CASSHERDREFNEQFF
TRBJ2-1 few TRBV12-3/TRBV12-4 NA TGTGCCAGCTGGTGGGGGAGAGAGCAGTTCTTC CASWWGREQFF
TRBJ2-3 NA TRBV5-1 NA TGCGCCAGCAGCTTGTTTGGCAGGGGCGAAGATACGCAGTATTTT CASSLFGRGEDTQYF
TRBJ1-2 NA TRBV20-1 TRBD1 TGCAGTGCCACAAAAGCACAGGGGGCGCTTAGTGGCTACACCTTC CSATKAQGALSGYTF
TRBJ2-5 NA TRBV7-9 TRBD2 TGTGCCAGCAGCTCCTTTCGGACTAGCGGGGGCGCAGGGGAGACCCAGTACTTC CASSSFRTSGGAGETQYF
TRBJ1-1 many TRBV6-1 TRBD1 TGTGCCAGCATTGACAGGGTCAACACTGAAGCTTTCTTT CASIDRVNTEAFF
TRBJ2-7 many TRBV5-1 TRBD1 TGCGCCAGCAGCTCACAAGACAGGGGTGCAACGGAGCAGTACTTC CASSSQDRGATEQYF
TRBJ2-2 few TRBV6-6 NA TGTGCCAGCAGTTACTCGATCGACGGGAGCGGGGAGCTGTTTTTT CASSYSIDGSGELFF
TRBJ2-3 many TRBV27 NA TGTGCCAGCAGTCCTACAGGGAATCAACCAGATACGCAGTATTTT CASSPTGNQPDTQYF